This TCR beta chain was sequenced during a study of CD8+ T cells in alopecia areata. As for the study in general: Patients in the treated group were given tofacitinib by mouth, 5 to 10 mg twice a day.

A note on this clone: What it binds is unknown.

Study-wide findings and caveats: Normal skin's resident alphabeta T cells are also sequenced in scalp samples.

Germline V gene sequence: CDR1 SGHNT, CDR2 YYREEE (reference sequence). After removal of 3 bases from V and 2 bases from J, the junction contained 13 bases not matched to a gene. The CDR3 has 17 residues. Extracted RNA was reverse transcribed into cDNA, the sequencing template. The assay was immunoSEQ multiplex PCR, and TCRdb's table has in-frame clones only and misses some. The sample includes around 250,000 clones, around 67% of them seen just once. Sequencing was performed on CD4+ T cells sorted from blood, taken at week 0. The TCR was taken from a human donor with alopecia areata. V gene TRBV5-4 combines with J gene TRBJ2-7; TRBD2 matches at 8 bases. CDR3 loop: CASSSPIGKRGTYEQYF. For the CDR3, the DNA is TGTGCCAGCAGCTCGCCCATAGGGAAGCGGGGGACCTACGAGCAGTACTTC. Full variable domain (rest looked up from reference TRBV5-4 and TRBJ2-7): ETGVTQSPTHLIKTRGQQVTLRCSSQSGHNTVSWYQQALGQGPQFIFQYYREEENGRGNFPPRFSGLQFPNYSSELNVNALELDDSALYLCASSSPIGKRGTYEQYFGPGTRLTVT.